This passage covers 16 T cell receptor beta chains from one sample sequenced in a study of B cell selection in AIRE deficiency (dated by TCRdb to the late 2010s). For sorting, conventional CD4 T cells were defined as CD4+CD127+ cells. To prepare the library, the immunoSEQ multiplex PCR assay was applied. In its TCRdb copy, this immuneACCESS table keeps in-frame sequences only and misses some clones. Where compared with another copy, unresolved V genes explain less than half of these, and the others have no known cause. In this sample the table shows around 23,000 clones, roughly 95% of which occur a single time. The biggest ten clones account for around 0.26% of the sample. Sequenced sample: CD4+CD127+ conventional T cells sorted from PBMCs. The receptors come from a human donor in good health.

The V gene is TRBV6-9, the J gene TRBJ1-2, with 7 bases matching TRBD1. With 6 bases clipped from V and 5 bases from J, the junction kept 9 bases outside the gene matches. The CDR3 consists of 14 residues. The germline V gene encodes CDR1 MNHGY and CDR2 SVAAGI. CDR3 nucleotide sequence: TGTGCCAGCAGGTCATCCGGGACAGATTATGGCTACACCTTC. Translation gives CASRSSGTDYGYTF.

This chain uses TRBV30 with TRBJ2-7; 12 bases agree with TRBD2. After removal of 5 bases from V and 5 bases from J, the junction contained 10 bases not matched to a gene. CDR3 size: 15 residues. Looked up from germline, CDR1 is GTSNPN and CDR2 is SVGIG (reference sequence). CDR3 nucleotides: TGTGCCTGGTCCCCCCTAGCGGGAGGGGGAAACGAGCAGTACTTC. It is translated as CAWSPLAGGGNEQYF.

The chain links TRBV27 to TRBJ1-5; D unclear. CDR3 size: 15 residues. Germline assignment: CDR1 MNHEY and CDR2 SMNVEV (reference sequence). Trimming removed 4 bases at V and 3 bases at J, with 13 bases between. The CDR3, as DNA: TGTGCCAGCAGTTCCACTCCTCGTCACAATCAGCCCCAGCATTTT. Its translation: CASSSTPRHNQPQHF.

V gene TRBV2 combines with J gene TRBJ1-2; D gene unclear. Germline-derived CDR1 and CDR2 are SNHLY and FYNNEI. V was shortened by 3 bases and J by 3 bases, with 5 bases between the two germline ends. The CDR3 is 12 amino acids. This chain's CDR3 is CASSENYYGYTF. The CDR3 DNA reads TGTGCCAGCAGTGAGAATTACTATGGCTACACCTTC.

The gene calls are TRBV18 and TRBJ2-7; TRBD2 might be the D (7 bases). There are 15 residues in the CDR3. Trimming cost V 6 bases and J 0 bases, with 15 bases left between them. Germline loops: CDR1 KGHSH, CDR2 LQKENI. The CDR3 reads CASSKLGGPSYEQYF. The CDR3 region has the DNA TGTGCCAGCTCCAAGTTGGGGGGGCCCTCCTACGAGCAGTACTTC. Full variable domain (missing parts from reference TRBV18 and TRBJ2-7): NAGVMQNPRHLVRRRGQEARLRCSPMKGHSHVYWYRQLPEEGLKFMVYLQKENIIDESGMPKERFSAEFPKEGPSILRIQQVVRGDSAAYFCASSKLGGPSYEQYFGPGTRLTVT.

The chain links TRBV19 to TRBJ1-5, with D possibly being TRBD1 (5 bases). From germline, CDR1 is LNHDA and CDR2 SQIVND (reference sequence). V lost 3 bases and J lost 7, with 13 bases in between. CDR3 length: 14 residues. CDR3 sequence (DNA): TGTGCCAGTAGTATCCCGGGTAGGGGACAGCCCCAGCATTTT. Its translation: CASSIPGRGQPQHF.

V usage is TRBV5-1 and J usage is TRBJ1-2; D is uncertain. Looked up from germline, CDR1 is SGHRS and CDR2 is YFSETQ. With 2 bases removed from V and 2 bases from J, the gap between germline ends came to 4 bases. The CDR3 covers 12 residues. CDR3 DNA sequence: TGCGCCAGCAGCTTCGACAACTATGGCTACACCTTC. Protein product: CASSFDNYGYTF.

The table lists this clone with a count of one. V usage is TRBV7-6 and J usage is TRBJ2-1, with D tentatively TRBD2 (5 bases). The CDR3 spans 15 residues. With 6 bases removed from V and 6 bases from J, the gap between germline ends came to 18 bases. Germline CDR1 SGHVS, CDR2 FNYEAQ. In nucleotides, the CDR3 is TGTGCCAGCAGTAGGGCCGGAGGCTACCCCAATGAGCAGTTCTTC. Protein product: CASSRAGGYPNEQFF.

The rearrangement joins TRBV5-1 to TRBJ2-2; the match to TRBD2 covers 10 bases. CDR3 size: 17 residues. In germline, CDR1 is SGHRS, CDR2 YFSETQ. V was pared by 1 base and J by 4 bases, with 7 bases of the junction left unmatched. CDR3 residues: CASSLPTSGDFTGELFF. CDR3 DNA sequence: TGCGCCAGCAGCTTGCCAACTAGCGGGGACTTCACCGGGGAGCTGTTTTTT.

This clone was detected once. The chain links TRBV2 to TRBJ2-7; no definite D call. The CDR3 contains 13 residues. CDR1 and CDR2 from the germline V gene are SNHLY and FYNNEI. Trimming removed 0 bases from V and 7 bases from J, with 10 bases in between. The chain's CDR3 is CASSEAPHLEQYF. CDR3 nucleotide sequence: TGTGCCAGCAGTGAAGCGCCGCACTTAGAGCAGTACTTC.

The chain is built from TRBV4-2 and TRBJ2-2, with D possibly being TRBD1 (6 bases). This CDR3 comprises 16 residues. CDR1 and CDR2 (germline): LGHNA, YNFKEQ. Trimming left V 2 bases short and J 5 bases short, with 15 bases between. As DNA, the CDR3 is TGTGCCAGCAGCCAACCTCCGGGACAACCGACCGGGGAGCTGTTTTTT. This codes for CASSQPPGQPTGELFF.

This rearrangement joins TRBV28 to TRBJ1-2; D is ambiguous. The CDR3 is 16 residues long. The V gene lost 6 bases and the J gene lost 1 base, with 18 bases spanning the gap. The germline CDR1 and CDR2 sequences are MDHEN and SYDVKM. CDR3 coding DNA: TGTGCCAGCAGAGCGGACCCTCGGCACATTAACTATGGCTACACCTTC. Its translation: CASRADPRHINYGYTF.

The V gene is TRBV2, the J gene TRBJ2-5; 7 bases align to TRBD2. The CDR3 is 12 residues long. In germline, CDR1 is SNHLY, CDR2 FYNNEI. The CDR3 sequence is CAGGSDRETQYF. The CDR3, as DNA: TGTGCAGGCGGGAGTGATCGAGAGACCCAGTACTTC.

This chain links TRBV6-5 with TRBJ1-4; TRBD1 matches at 11 bases. This CDR3 is built from 14 residues. The V segment lost 6 bases and the J segment 14 bases; nucleotides outside the gene matches: 11. Germline CDR1 is MNHEY and CDR2 is SVGAGI. CDR3 residues: CASSTGTGGNTLFF. The CDR3 nucleotides are TGTGCCAGCAGCACCGGGACAGGGGGTAATACGCTGTTTTTT.

The gene calls are TRBV5-8 and TRBJ1-5; D possibly corresponds to TRBD1 (5 bases). The CDR3 sequence is 12 residues long. Germline CDR1 SGHTS, CDR2 YDEGEE. V was pared by 4 bases and J by 5 bases, with 7 bases between. In nucleotides, the CDR3 is TGTGCCAGCAGCCCGACAGATCAGCCCCAGCATTTT. Amino acid sequence: CASSPTDQPQHF.

The rearrangement links TRBV9 to TRBJ2-2, with a tentative D call TRBD2 (5 bases). With 0 bases removed from V and 2 bases from J, the gap between germline ends came to 11 bases. Germline V lookup: CDR1 SGDLS, CDR2 YYNGEE. The CDR3 sequence is 16 residues long. In DNA form, the CDR3 reads TGTGCCAGCAGCGTAGTCGACCGGACTAACACCGGGGAGCTGTTTTTT. This codes for CASSVVDRTNTGELFF.